The clone carrying this T cell receptor beta chain occurred a few times. The sample originates from a study of response to subunit inactivated influenza vaccine. TCRdb recomputed calls from the RT-PCR reads with MiXCR, one row per CDR3 protein. The table shows fewer than 550,000 distinct CDR3 sequences, with 25% occurring only once. Sequencing was performed on CD4+ T cells sorted from PBMCs, taken roughly 5 days after vaccination. The source is a man aged 50-59 years who received an inactivated influenza vaccine.

The CDR3 spells CATSGAGSETQYF. CDR3 bases: TGTGCCACCTCCGGGGCCGGATCGGAGACCCAGTACTTC. This chain connects TRBV24-1 to TRBJ2-5; TRBD1 or TRBD2 may be the D gene (5 bases each). Germline V gene data show CDR1 as KGHDR and CDR2 as SFDVKD. V was clipped by 9 bases and J by 5 bases, with 15 bases between them. The CDR3 loop spans 13 amino acids.